This record concerns one TCR beta chain sequence. This sample is drawn from a study of radiation and T cells in renal cell carcinoma. Sequencing used immunoSEQ multiplex PCR; TCRdb keeps in-frame clones, though not all of them. Among just under 150,000 clones listed, 75% to 90% were seen once. Time point of the sample: blood 4 weeks post-SBRT, at nephrectomy. As for treatment: 15 Gy SBRT to primary tumor, nephrectomy 4 weeks later. V was trimmed by 3 bases and J by 4 bases, leaving 10 bases between them. CDR1 and CDR2 from the germline V gene are SEHNR and FQNEAQ (reference sequence). The CDR3 runs 13 residues.

The specimen comprised blood, sampled from a patient whose treatment included radiotherapy and nephrectomy. The chain recombines TRBV7-9 with TRBJ2-7, with D possibly TRBD2 on 6 matching bases. This sequence was found in a woman in her 50s with renal cell carcinoma. In nucleotides, the CDR3 is TGTGCCAGCAGCTTCCAGGAGGGGTACGAGCAGTACTTC. Amino acid sequence: CASSFQEGYEQYF.